Listed here are 8 T cell receptor beta chains from one sample, sequenced in a study of blood T cell repertoires in COVID-19. The method was immunoSEQ multiplex PCR; TCRdb's version includes in-frame clones alone and lacks a portion of them. Of 200,000 to 250,000 clones in the sample, more than 75% are singletons; the top ten hold about 5.6%. What was sequenced was peripheral blood. The receptors come from a woman in her 70s with COVID-19, enrolled during active disease.

The chain links TRBV10-3 to TRBJ2-1; weak D call: TRBD2 (6 bases). The germline V and J ends were trimmed by 3 bases and 4 bases, with 10 bases remaining between them. There are 14 residues in the CDR3. Germline CDR1 ENHRY, CDR2 SYGVKD. CDR3 protein: CAISDGGEYNEQFF. The DNA of the CDR3 is TGTGCCATCAGTGATGGAGGGGAGTACAATGAGCAGTTCTTC.

In DNA form, the CDR3 reads TGCGCCAGCAGCGCAGAACCGGGACAGGGAAGGTTAGAGCAGTTCTTC. Its protein product is CASSAEPGQGRLEQFF. This chain connects TRBV5-1 to TRBJ2-1, with 9 bases fitting TRBD1. This CDR3 comprises 16 residues. Germline CDR1 SGHRS, CDR2 YFSETQ. Losses at the gene ends were 4 bases for V and 10 bases for J; bases not matched to a gene: 15.

The rearrangement joins TRBV4-3 to TRBJ2-7; D perhaps matches TRBD1 (6 bases). The ends were cut back, 1 base at V and 0 bases at J, with 19 bases in the middle. CDR3 length: 18 amino acids. Per the germline V gene, CDR1 is LGHNA and CDR2 is YSLEER. The CDR3 region has the DNA TGCGCCAGCAGCCAAGTCAAGGGACAAGGCATGAGCTCCTACGAGCAGTACTTC. It translates to CASSQVKGQGMSSYEQYF.

This clone has only a few counts. This chain joins TRBV7-2 and TRBJ2-3; no clear D. Trimming stripped 0 bases from V and 4 bases from J, with 5 bases between. Germline-derived CDR1 and CDR2 are SGHTA and FQGNSA. This CDR3 comprises 13 residues. CDR3 DNA: TGTGCCAGCAGCTTAGCGCACTCAGATACGCAGTATTTT. Amino acid sequence: CASSLAHSDTQYF.

CDR3 region: CASIPAYEQYF. The CDR3 DNA reads TGTGCCAGCATCCCTGCCTACGAGCAGTACTTC. The chain couples TRBV2 to TRBJ2-7; D not resolved. This CDR3 is 11 amino acids long. The ends were cut back, 7 bases at V and 2 bases at J, with 6 bases in the middle. Germline assignment: CDR1 SNHLY and CDR2 FYNNEI. The variable domain in full, completed from reference TRBV2 and TRBJ2-7, reads EPEVTQTPSHQVTQMGQEVILRCVPISNHLYFYWYRQILGQKVEFLVSFYNNEISEKSEIFDDQFSVERPDGSNFTLKIRSTKLEDSAMYFCASIPAYEQYFGPGTRLTVT.

CDR3 region: CASSFQAPSMAYGYTF. DNA of the CDR3: TGTGCCAGCAGTTTCCAGGCCCCCAGCATGGCGTATGGCTACACCTTC. The rearrangement uses TRBV28 and TRBJ1-2; D is unclear. The germline gives CDR1 MDHEN, CDR2 SYDVKM. Trimming cost V 3 bases and J 5 bases, with 19 bases left between them. The CDR3 has 16 amino acids.

This chain links TRBV2 with TRBJ1-5; a weak D match, TRBD1 (5 bases). V was clipped by 1 base and J by 5 bases, with 9 bases between them. Germline V CDR1 and CDR2: SNHLY, FYNNEI. The CDR3 totals 14 residues. CDR3 residues: CASSEVSGYQPQHF. The CDR3 nucleotides read TGTGCCAGCAGTGAAGTTTCAGGGTATCAGCCCCAGCATTTT.

The genes are TRBV15 and TRBJ2-1, with TRBD2 identical over 8 bases. V lost 0 bases, J lost 4 bases, and 5 bases stayed unmatched. The CDR3 extends over 16 amino acids. Germline V gene data show CDR1 as LNHNV and CDR2 as YYDKDF (reference sequence). This chain's CDR3 is CATSREAGAPYNEQFF. For the CDR3, the DNA is TGTGCCACCAGCAGAGAAGCGGGAGCACCTTACAATGAGCAGTTCTTC.